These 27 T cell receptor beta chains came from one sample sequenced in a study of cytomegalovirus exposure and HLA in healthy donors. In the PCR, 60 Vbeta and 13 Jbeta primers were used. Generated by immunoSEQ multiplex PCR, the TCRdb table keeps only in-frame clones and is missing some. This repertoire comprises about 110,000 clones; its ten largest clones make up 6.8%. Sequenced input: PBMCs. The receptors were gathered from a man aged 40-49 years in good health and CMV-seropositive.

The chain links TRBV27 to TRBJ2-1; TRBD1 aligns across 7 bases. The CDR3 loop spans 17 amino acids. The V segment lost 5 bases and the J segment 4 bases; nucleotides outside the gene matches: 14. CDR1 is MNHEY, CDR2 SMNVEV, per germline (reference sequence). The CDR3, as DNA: TGTGCCAGCAGTAAAGACAGGGCAGTCGCCCCGTACAATGAGCAGTTCTTC. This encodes CASSKDRAVAPYNEQFF.

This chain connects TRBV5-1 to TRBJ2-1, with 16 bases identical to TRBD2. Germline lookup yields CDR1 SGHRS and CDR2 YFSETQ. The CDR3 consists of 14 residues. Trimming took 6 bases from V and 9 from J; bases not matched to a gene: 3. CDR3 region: CASTGLAGGGEQFF. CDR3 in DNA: TGCGCCAGCACGGGACTAGCGGGAGGGGGTGAGCAGTTCTTC.

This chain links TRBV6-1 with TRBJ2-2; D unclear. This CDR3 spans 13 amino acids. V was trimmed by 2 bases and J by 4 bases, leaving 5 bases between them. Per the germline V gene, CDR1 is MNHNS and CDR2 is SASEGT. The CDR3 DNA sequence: TGTGCCAGCAGTGAACAGGTCACCGGGGAGCTGTTTTTT. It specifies CASSEQVTGELFF.

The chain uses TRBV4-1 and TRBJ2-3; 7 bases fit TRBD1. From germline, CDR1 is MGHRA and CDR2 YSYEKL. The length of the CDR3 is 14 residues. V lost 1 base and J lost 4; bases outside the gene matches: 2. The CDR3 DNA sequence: TGCGCCAGCAGCCAAGGAGGGGGCGCAGATACGCAGTATTTT. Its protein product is CASSQGGGADTQYF.

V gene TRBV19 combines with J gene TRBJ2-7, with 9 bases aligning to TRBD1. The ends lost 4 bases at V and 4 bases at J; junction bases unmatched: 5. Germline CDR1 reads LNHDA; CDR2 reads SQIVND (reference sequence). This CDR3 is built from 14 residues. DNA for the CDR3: TGTGCCAGTAGTAGCGGACAGGGGAGGTACGAGCAGTACTTC. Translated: CASSSGQGRYEQYF.

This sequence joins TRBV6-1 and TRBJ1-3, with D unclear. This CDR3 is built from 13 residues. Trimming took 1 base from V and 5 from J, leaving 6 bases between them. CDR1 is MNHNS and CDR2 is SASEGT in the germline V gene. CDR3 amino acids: CASSEGPRNTIYF. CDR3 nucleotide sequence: TGTGCCAGCAGTGAAGGGCCCCGAAACACCATATATTTT.

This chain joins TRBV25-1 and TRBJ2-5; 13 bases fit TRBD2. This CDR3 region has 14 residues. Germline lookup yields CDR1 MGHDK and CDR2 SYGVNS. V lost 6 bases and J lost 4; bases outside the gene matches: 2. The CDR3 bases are TGTGCCAGCAGCGGACTAGCGGGAGTAGAGACCCAGTACTTC. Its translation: CASSGLAGVETQYF. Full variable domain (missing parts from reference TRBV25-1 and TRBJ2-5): EADIYQTPRYLVIGTGKKITLECSQTMGHDKMYWYQQDPGMELHLIHYSYGVNSTEKGDLSSESTVSRIRTEHFPLTLESARPSHTSQYLCASSGLAGVETQYFGPGTRLLVL.

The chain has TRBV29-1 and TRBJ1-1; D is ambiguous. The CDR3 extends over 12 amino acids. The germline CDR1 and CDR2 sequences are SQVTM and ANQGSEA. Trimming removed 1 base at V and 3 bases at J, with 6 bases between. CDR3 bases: TGCAGCGTTGAAGCCGGGGACACTGAAGCTTTCTTT. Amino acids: CSVEAGDTEAFF.

The CDR3 spells CASSLIVLAGYNEQFF. Here the CDR3 DNA reads TGTGCCAGCAGCTTAATCGTACTAGCGGGTTACAATGAGCAGTTCTTC. V is TRBV7-8 and J is TRBJ2-1; TRBD2 agrees at 9 bases. The CDR3 has 16 residues. V dropped 2 bases and J dropped 4; count of bases not matched to a gene: 6. The germline gives CDR1 SGHVS, CDR2 FQNEAQ.

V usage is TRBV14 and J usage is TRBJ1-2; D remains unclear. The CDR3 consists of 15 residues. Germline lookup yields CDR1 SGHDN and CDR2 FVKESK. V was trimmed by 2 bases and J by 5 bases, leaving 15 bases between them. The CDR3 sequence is CASSQTAGSWYGYTF. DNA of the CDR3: TGTGCCAGCAGCCAAACAGCAGGCTCATGGTATGGCTACACCTTC. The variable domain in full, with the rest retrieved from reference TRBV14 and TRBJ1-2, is EAGVTQFPSHSVIEKGQTVTLRCDPISGHDNLYWYRRVMGKEIKFLLHFVKESKQDESGMPNNRFLAERTGGTYSTLKVQPAELEDSGVYFCASSQTAGSWYGYTFGSGTRLTVV.

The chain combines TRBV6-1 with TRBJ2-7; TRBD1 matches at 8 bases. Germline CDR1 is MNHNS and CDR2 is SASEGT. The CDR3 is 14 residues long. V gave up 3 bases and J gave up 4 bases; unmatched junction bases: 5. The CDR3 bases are TGTGCCAGCAGTGAGGCAGGGGGCTGGTACGAGCAGTACTTC. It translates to CASSEAGGWYEQYF.

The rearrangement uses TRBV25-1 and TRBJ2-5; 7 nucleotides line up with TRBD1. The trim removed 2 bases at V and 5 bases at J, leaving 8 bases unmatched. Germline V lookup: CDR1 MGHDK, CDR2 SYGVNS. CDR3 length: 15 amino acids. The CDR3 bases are TGTGCCAGCAGTGAAGTCAGGGGGAACGGGGAGACCCAGTACTTC. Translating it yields CASSEVRGNGETQYF.

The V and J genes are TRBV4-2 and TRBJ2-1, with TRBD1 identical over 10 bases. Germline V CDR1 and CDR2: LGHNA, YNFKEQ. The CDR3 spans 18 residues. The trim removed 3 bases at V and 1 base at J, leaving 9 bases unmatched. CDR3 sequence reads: CASSQSLGQGSSYNEQFF. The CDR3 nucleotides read TGTGCCAGCAGCCAGAGTTTGGGACAGGGGAGTTCCTACAATGAGCAGTTCTTC.

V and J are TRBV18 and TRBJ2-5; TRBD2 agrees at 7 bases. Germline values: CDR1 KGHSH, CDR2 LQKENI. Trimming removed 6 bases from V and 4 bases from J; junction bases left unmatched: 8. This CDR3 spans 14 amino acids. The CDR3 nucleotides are TGTGCCAGCTCCGCGGCTAGCGGTGTAGAGACCCAGTACTTC. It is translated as CASSAASGVETQYF.

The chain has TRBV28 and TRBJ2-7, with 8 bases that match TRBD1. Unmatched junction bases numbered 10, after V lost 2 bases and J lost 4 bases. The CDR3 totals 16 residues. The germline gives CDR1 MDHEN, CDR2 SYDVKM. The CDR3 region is CASSLAPDRGHYEQYF. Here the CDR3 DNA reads TGTGCCAGCAGTTTAGCCCCCGACAGGGGACATTACGAGCAGTACTTC.

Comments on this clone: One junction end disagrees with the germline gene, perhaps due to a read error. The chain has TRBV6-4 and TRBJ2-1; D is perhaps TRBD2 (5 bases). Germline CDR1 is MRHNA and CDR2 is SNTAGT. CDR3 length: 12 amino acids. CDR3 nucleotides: TGTGCCAGCAGTGACTCAAGCGGCCTGAGGGTCTTC. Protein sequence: CASSDSSGLRVF.

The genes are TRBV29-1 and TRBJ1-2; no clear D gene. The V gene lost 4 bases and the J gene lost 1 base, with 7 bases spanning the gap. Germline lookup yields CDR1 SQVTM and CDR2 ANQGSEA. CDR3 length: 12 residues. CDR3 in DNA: TGCAGCGTTGCGGTGGTTAACTATGGCTACACCTTC. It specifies CSVAVVNYGYTF.

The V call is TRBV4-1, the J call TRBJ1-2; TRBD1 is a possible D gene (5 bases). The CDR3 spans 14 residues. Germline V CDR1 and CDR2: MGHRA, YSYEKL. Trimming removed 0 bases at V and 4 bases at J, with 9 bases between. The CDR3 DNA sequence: TGCGCCAGCAGCCAAGATCCCGGGGGCTATGGCTACACCTTC. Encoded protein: CASSQDPGGYGYTF.

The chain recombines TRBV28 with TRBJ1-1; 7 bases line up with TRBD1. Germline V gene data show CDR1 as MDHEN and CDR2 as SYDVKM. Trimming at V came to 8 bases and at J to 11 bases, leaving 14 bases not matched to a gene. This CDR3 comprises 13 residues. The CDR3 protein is CASRSQGSLGAFF. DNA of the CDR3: TGTGCCAGCCGATCACAGGGGAGTCTTGGCGCTTTCTTT.

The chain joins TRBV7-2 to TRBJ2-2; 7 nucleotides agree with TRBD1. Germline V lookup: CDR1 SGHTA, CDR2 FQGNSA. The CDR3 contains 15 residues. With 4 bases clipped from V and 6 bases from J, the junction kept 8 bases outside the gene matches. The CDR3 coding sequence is TGTGCCAGCAGCTCCCAGGGGGTTAACGCCGGGGAGCTGTTTTTT. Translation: CASSSQGVNAGELFF. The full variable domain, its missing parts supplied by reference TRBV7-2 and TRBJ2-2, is GAGVSQSPSNKVTEKGKDVELRCDPISGHTALYWYRQSLGQGLEFLIYFQGNSAPDKSGLPSDRFSAERTGGSVSTLTIQRTQQEDSAVYLCASSSQGVNAGELFFGEGSRLTVL.

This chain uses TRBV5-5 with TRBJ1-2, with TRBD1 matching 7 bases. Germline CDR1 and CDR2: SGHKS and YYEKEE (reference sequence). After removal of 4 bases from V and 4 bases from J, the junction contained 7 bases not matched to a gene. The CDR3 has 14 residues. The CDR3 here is CASSGDRQPYGYTF. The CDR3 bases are TGTGCCAGCAGCGGGGACAGACAACCCTATGGCTACACCTTC.

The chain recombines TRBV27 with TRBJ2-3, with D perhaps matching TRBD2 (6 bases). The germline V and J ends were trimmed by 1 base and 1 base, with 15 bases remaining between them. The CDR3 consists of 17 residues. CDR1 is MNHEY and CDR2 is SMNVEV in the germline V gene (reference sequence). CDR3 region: CASSLFPGTPRTDTQYF. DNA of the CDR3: TGTGCCAGCAGTTTATTTCCCGGGACTCCTCGCACAGATACGCAGTATTTT.

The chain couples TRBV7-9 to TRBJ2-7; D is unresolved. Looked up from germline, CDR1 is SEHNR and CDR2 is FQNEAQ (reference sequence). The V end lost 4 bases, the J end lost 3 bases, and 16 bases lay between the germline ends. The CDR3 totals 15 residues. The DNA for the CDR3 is TGTGCCAGCAGCTCAGTCGCGGATCCCTTCTACGAGCAGTACTTC. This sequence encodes CASSSVADPFYEQYF.

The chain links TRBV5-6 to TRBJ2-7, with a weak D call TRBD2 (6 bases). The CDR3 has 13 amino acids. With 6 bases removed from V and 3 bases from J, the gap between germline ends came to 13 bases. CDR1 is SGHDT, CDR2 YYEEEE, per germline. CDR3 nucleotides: TGTGCCAGCAACGACGGGGGAGTCTACGAGCAGTACTTC. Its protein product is CASNDGGVYEQYF.

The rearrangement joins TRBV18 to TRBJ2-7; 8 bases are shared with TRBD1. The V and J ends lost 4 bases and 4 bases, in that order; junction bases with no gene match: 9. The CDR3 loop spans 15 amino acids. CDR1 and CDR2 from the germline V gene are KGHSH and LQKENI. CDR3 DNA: TGTGCCAGCTCACTACTCCGGACAGGGTTGTACGAGCAGTACTTC. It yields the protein CASSLLRTGLYEQYF.

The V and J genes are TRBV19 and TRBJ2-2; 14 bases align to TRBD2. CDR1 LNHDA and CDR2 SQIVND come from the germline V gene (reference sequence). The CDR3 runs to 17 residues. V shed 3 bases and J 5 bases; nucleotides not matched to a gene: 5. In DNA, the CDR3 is TGTGCCAGTAGTATTGGACTAGCGGGAGGTAGAACCGGGGAGCTGTTTTTT. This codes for CASSIGLAGGRTGELFF.

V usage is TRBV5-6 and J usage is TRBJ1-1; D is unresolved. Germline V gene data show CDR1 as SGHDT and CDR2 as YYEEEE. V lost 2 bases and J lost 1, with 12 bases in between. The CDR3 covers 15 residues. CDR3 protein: CASSLPGRGNTEAFF. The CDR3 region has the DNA TGTGCCAGCAGCTTACCGGGGAGAGGGAACACTGAAGCTTTCTTT.